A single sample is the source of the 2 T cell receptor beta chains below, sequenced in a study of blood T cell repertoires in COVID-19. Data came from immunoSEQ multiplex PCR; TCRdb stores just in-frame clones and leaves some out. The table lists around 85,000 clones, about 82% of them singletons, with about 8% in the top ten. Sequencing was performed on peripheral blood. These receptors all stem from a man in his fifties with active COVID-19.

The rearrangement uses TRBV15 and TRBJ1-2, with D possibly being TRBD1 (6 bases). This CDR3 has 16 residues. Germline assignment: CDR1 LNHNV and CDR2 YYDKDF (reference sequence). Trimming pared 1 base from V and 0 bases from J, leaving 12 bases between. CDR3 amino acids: CATSRGIQGTNYGYTF. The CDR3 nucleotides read TGTGCCACCAGCAGAGGGATTCAGGGGACTAACTATGGCTACACCTTC.

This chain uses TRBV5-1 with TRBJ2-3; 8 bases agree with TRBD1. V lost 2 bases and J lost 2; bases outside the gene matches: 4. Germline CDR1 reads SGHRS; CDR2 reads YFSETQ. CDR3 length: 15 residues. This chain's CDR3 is CASSFTGGSTDTQYF. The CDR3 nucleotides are TGCGCCAGCAGCTTTACAGGGGGTTCCACAGATACGCAGTATTTT.